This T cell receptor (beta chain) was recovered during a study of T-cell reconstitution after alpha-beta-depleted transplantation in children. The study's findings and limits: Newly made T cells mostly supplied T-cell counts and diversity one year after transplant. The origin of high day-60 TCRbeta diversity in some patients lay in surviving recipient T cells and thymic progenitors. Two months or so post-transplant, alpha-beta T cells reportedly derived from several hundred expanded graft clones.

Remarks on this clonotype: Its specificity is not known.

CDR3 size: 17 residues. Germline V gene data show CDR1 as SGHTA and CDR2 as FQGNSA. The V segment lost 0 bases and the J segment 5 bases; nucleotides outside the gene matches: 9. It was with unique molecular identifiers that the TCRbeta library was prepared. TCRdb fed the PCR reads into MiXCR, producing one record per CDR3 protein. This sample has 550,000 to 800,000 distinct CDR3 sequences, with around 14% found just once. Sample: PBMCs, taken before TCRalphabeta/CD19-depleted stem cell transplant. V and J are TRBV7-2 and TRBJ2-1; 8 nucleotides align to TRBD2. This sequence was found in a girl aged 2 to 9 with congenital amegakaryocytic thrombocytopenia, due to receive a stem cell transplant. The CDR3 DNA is TGTGCCAGCAGCTTAGCCTTAGCGGGAAACTTTGACAATGAGCAGTTCTTC. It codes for CASSLALAGNFDNEQFF. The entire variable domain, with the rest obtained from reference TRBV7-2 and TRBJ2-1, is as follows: GAGVSQSPSNKVTEKGKDVELRCDPISGHTALYWYRQSLGQGLEFLIYFQGNSAPDKSGLPSDRFSAERTGGSVSTLTIQRTQQEDSAVYLCASSLALAGNFDNEQFFGPGTRLTVL.